Listed below are T cell receptor beta chains from one sample, sequenced in a study of blood T cell repertoires in COVID-19. Only in-frame clones appear in the TCRdb table, and some are missing; sequencing was by immunoSEQ multiplex PCR. The sample carries about 220,000 clones, about 86% recorded once. Sample: PBMCs or T cells enriched from blood (not recorded which). These receptors all come from a woman aged 50 to 65 with acute COVID-19. Both conserved end residues are trimmed from each CDR3.

v_call: TRBV5-4; cdr3_aa: ASSFTGTTDTQY
v_call: TRBV29-1; cdr3_aa: SPGLAGAIFSYNEQF
v_call: TRBV5-1; cdr3_aa: ASSLIDRRRELF
v_call: TRBV4-2; cdr3_aa: ASSQPRLGAGQF
v_call: TRBV7-8; cdr3_aa: ASRRTSGNLNEQF
v_call: TRBV28; cdr3_aa: ASTPGQGSGLAWYEQY
v_call: TRBV4-1; cdr3_aa: ASSQVPTRTISTYGYT
v_call: TRBV10-3; cdr3_aa: AISTGLAGEETQY
v_call: TRBV3-1/TRBV3-2; cdr3_aa: ASSQRGQPQH
v_call: TRBV5-1; cdr3_aa: ASSLEGGRETQY
v_call: TRBV30; cdr3_aa: AWRLAYGYT
v_call: TRBV28; cdr3_aa: ASRKSEGRTNTGELF
v_call: TRBV5-6; cdr3_aa: ASNDRDWDNEQF
v_call: TRBV24-1; cdr3_aa: ATQGPRGEPGPGYT
v_call: TRBV2; cdr3_aa: ASRPGGRALDTQY
v_call: TRBV3-1/TRBV3-2; cdr3_aa: ASSVLLADPYNEQF
v_call: TRBV18; cdr3_aa: ASSPRTGYEQY
v_call: TRBV5-1; cdr3_aa: ASSLAGVGEAF
v_call: TRBV30; cdr3_aa: AWSLPDRISGNTIY
v_call: TRBV27; cdr3_aa: ASSLGGNTYEQY
v_call: TRBV5-4; cdr3_aa: ASSLDSNEQF
v_call: TRBV11-2; cdr3_aa: ASSSTQGNNSPLH
v_call: TRBV5-1; cdr3_aa: ASSLASDTQETQY
v_call: TRBV18; cdr3_aa: ASSGFSGRMGEQY
v_call: TRBV21-1; cdr3_aa: ASSMGQSNQPQH
v_call: TRBV6-5; cdr3_aa: ASSSRTGSSGYT
v_call: TRBV11-1; cdr3_aa: ASSLRDRDFEQY
v_call: TRBV7-9; cdr3_aa: ASSFGQSGEKLF
v_call: TRBV25-1; cdr3_aa: ASSEYRENTEAF